These 3 T cell receptor gamma chains came from one sample sequenced in a study of gamma-delta T cells after stem cell transplantation listed by TCRdb under 2016. The library was built by means of RT-PCR. The data were produced on an Illumina MiSeq. With CATT, TCRdb called clones again from the public reads; duplicate DNA rows were later joined. Across this sample there are over 2,000 gamma-chain clones, with less than 8.5% seen only once. The ten biggest clones cover around 59% of the sample. Sequenced input: gamma-delta T cells. All receptors come from a human donor. It is not recorded whose cells these are; they may come from a transplant donor.

This clone occurred a few times. TCRdb's listed protein matches a much larger clone and diverges from this DNA's translation at residues 8 and 9, likely through a read error; the protein shown comes from the DNA. The chain combines TRGV9 with TRGJ1 or TRGJ2. TCRdb offers no J gene call, so here the DNA was matched to germline to obtain one. After removal of 0 bases from V and 5 bases from J, the junction contained 10 bases not matched to a gene. CDR1 is GITISATS and CDR2 is ISYDGTV in the germline V gene (reference sequence). CDR3 length: 15 amino acids. The CDR3 reads CALWEVLDFNYKKLF. The CDR3 coding sequence is TGTGCCTTGTGGGAGGTGTTGGATTTTAATTATAAGAAACTCTTT.

This clone has ten or more counts. This chain connects TRGV8 to TRGJ1 or TRGJ2. Per germline, CDR1 VENAVY and CDR2 YDSYNSRV. This CDR3 has 13 residues. Unmatched junction bases numbered 2, after V lost 3 bases and J lost 0 bases. The CDR3 spells CATWDLNYYKKLF. The CDR3 coding sequence is TGTGCCACCTGGGATTTGAATTATTATAAGAAACTCTTT.

This clone is medium-sized (0.01 to 0.1%). The likely explanation is a read error, given a far larger clone one base away. Within the sample, other DNA sequences also encode this same CDR3. This chain links TRGV9 with TRGJ1 or TRGJ2. This CDR3 region has 15 residues. The germline gives CDR1 GITISATS, CDR2 ISYDGTV (reference sequence). CDR3 sequence reads: CALWEVLNYNYKKLF. CDR3 DNA: TGCGCCTTGTGGGAGGTGTTAAATTATAATTATAAGAAACTCTTT.